This T cell receptor (beta chain) was retrieved from a study of cytomegalovirus exposure and HLA in healthy donors (dated by TCRdb to about 2017). Concerning the study at large: In an earlier analysis of 550 to 750 of the donors, approximately 300 Gb of sequence data and 90 million to 120 million unique TCR beta sequences from 180 million or so T cells were reported. Alongside the repertoire data, information on donor age, sex, ethnicity and CMV serostatus was compiled. Across some 400 genotyped donors of the cohort, an average of 235,054 unique TCR beta nucleotide sequences per donor were sequenced, and roughly a sixth of those sequences were non-productive. An earlier analysis of about 600 of the donors used high-throughput TCR beta sequencing to judge whether each TCR beta V gene segment behaved as functional or pseudogenic. Approximately 310 gigabases of sequencing data and approximately 85 million unique TCR sequences were included in an early release covering around 600 HLA-typed donors. Every repertoire in the discovery cohort had been generated on one and the same sequencing platform. Typing coverage varied by locus: 629-630 donors for A, B, C, DRB1 and DQB1; approximately 520 for DQA1; about 600 for DPA1; approximately 490 for DPB1. Of the roughly 390 genotyped donors, 65% to 90% fell in the genetic ancestry cluster associated with self-reported Caucasian donors. Rather than using new phenotypic data, the later analysis identified candidate immune exposures from TCR beta sequences and from how often those sequences occurred across donors. Besides the first cohort of hundreds of subjects, a separate validation cohort made up of 95 to 150 different subjects was used. To predict cytomegalovirus infection status, the study brought together high-throughput TCR immunosequencing, statistical association of individual TCRs with disease status, and machine learning. A later analysis re-analyzed previously published TCR beta repertoires from hundreds of donors and added high-resolution HLA genotyping to study TCR occurrence patterns. Using immunosequencing, the study profiled T cell repertoires from 666 subjects and related those repertoires to cytomegalovirus serostatus. Both class I and class II loci were covered by HLA typing, at four-digit resolution. A later genetic analysis took genome-wide SNP genotypes for 398 of the 666 donors and used that subset as a discovery cohort. Roughly five DR-DQ haplotypes were treated as single units for association and clustering because of strong linkage in the cohort. The aim of the study was to test whether cataloging public T cell receptors could identify signatures of past pathogen exposure.

Results and caveats for the whole study, not just this receptor: In a later analysis, the rate of TCR association differed among HLA loci, with DRB1 alleles having the most associated TCRs and HLA-C alleles having the fewest. In the study, 150 to 200 TCR beta chains were listed as associated with cytomegalovirus. In a later analysis, most CMV-associated TCR beta chains were found to appear HLA-restricted, with HLA associations seemingly driven largely by CMV exposure. Across donors, most TCR sequences were observed very rarely, whereas some public TCRs were present in many individuals. The classifier was reported to diagnose cytomegalovirus status with high specificity and sensitivity in both the original cohort and the validation cohort. Linkage disequilibrium might explain the correlated functional status among segregating V segments, but an unknown experimental factor could not be excluded. Specific HLA alleles were associated with around 18,000 TCR beta sequences at a false discovery rate of 0.05 in a later analysis. Some IMGT-functional V segments, including TRBV6-2 and TRBV6-3, could not be told apart with the 87-base-pair reads, so those segments were excluded. A later genetic analysis reported fewer N-insertions in productive TCRs among donors in an Asian-associated ancestry cluster than the approximately 670-donor mean. Presence/absence analyses assumed roughly uniform sequencing depth across donors, an assumption that may not hold. An association between a missense DCLRE1C variant and V-gene and J-gene trimming of TCR beta chains was found in a later genetic analysis and replicated in an independent cohort. Three of the identified cytomegalovirus-associated TCR beta chains were confirmed in vitro to be specific for cytomegalovirus antigens. In an earlier analysis of some 540 of the donors, most TCR beta V segments appeared in productive rearrangements about 87% or about 30% of the time, broadly matching IMGT annotations. Only TCR beta chains were sequenced in this cohort, and the absence of alpha or paired-chain data limited detectable features. In a later analysis, HLA-associated TCR beta chains showed more clonal expansion and lower generation probabilities than non-associated chains that were equally common. The sequencing pipeline was judged likely to have produced a cluster of highly shared sequence variants as a technical artifact. A further reported finding was that TCR beta sequences accurately predicted the HLA-A and HLA-B alleles for most subjects in the first cohort. HLA typing was unavailable for some donors at each locus, so association tests used only the typed subset. Because counts were too low, roughly 18 rarely observed V segments, including chromosome 9 orphons, were left out of the earlier analysis of a few hundred of the donors. According to a later analysis, parvovirus B19, influenza, CMV and Epstein-Barr virus appeared linked to several top co-occurrence clusters. Assigning TCR associations to individual alleles was difficult when HLA alleles, especially DR and DQ, strongly co-occurred. The authors suggested that the approach could potentially be generalized to other disease states and immunological phenotypes. Immune exposure information for the cohort was limited to CMV serostatus.

In total, roughly 710 healthy bone marrow donors made up the cohort. At the time of sampling, every cohort member was nominally healthy, though immune exposures that went unrecorded were likely present. The donor tested CMV seropositive and was one of the 289 seropositive cohort members. A peripheral blood sample was collected from each donor, and TCR beta sequencing was performed on peripheral blood mononuclear cells. Genomic DNA extraction from the blood cell samples was performed with the Qiagen DNeasy Blood Extraction Kit. On this clone itself: Its antigen specificity is not known. The sample holds no much larger clone one base away, and base qualities are not on file.

As encoded in the germline V gene, CDR1 is SGDLS while CDR2 is YYNGEE. The CDR3, cysteine through phenylalanine, is 12 amino acids long. CDR3 DNA only is kept here, 36 bases in frame from base 1. V is clipped by 0 bases and J by 7 bases, and the sequence between their germline boundaries is 5 bases long. The protocol used for the library was the immunoSEQ multiplex PCR assay. A mixture of 60 forward primers for TCR Vbeta segments and 13 reverse primers for TCR Jbeta segments was used in the multiplex PCR. A multiplex PCR assay on genomic DNA amplified the CDR3 region of rearranged TCR beta genes. The Illumina HiSeq System was used to sequence the amplified TCR beta libraries as 87-base-pair reads. The authors' analysis ran thus. A later analysis tallied 80 million to 95 million unique TCR beta chains across the 700 or so repertoires, and some 10 million of those chains were shared by two or more donors. Raw reads were error-corrected and collapsed into unique sequences by a nearest-neighbor algorithm in which closely related sequences were merged to remove PCR and sequencing errors. V, D and J gene segments were assigned by aligning CDR3 sequences to IMGT reference sequences. For a sequence to be retained, a match of at least six nucleotides to both a V gene segment and a J gene segment was required. A rearrangement counted as productive if the CDR3 had no stop codons and remained in frame with V and J, and every other rearrangement counted as non-productive. CDR3 was defined by IMGT convention, running from the second conserved V-encoded cysteine to the conserved J-encoded phenylalanine. The earlier analysis of 450 to 750 of the donors excluded any sequence lacking an unambiguous match to a single V gene segment. In an earlier analysis of roughly 600 of the donors, a V segment was called functional when productive rearrangements were above 56.7%, and segregating when the standard deviation between donors exceeded 5%. A statistical classification framework was built to diagnose cytomegalovirus status from the catalog of TCR beta chain sequences. In a later analysis, TCR nucleotide sequences were compared against IMGT/GENE-DB human TR gene sequences so that V and J genes could be assigned. The TCRdist pipeline was used in a later analysis to assign CDR3 sequences and most-parsimonious VDJ recombination scenarios. In a later analysis, every TCR beta chain was defined by the combination of its CDR3 amino acid sequence and its V-gene family, and reads without a unique V-gene family were dropped. In a later analysis, around 650 highly shared, low-generation-probability nucleotide sequences were removed to address suspected cross-contamination and a sequencing artifact. A later analysis calculated a clonal expansion index for each public chain from normalized within-repertoire ranks of inferred template counts. In a later analysis, generation probabilities were computed using a VDJ recombination model fitted to out-of-frame rearrangements, and the results were checked against IGoR. In a later analysis, TCR-TCR, TCR-HLA and TCR-CMV co-occurrence was scored with hypergeometric tests, and a repertoire-size bias correction was applied to TCR pairs. A later analysis estimated false discovery rates by permuting HLA or CMV assignments 20 times. In a later analysis, co-occurring TCRs were grouped using DBSCAN, with TCRdist sequence similarity added in when clustering inside HLA-allele-positive subsets. For co-occurrence clustering, repertoires with fewer than 30,000 or more than 120,000 public chains were excluded, along with four or five repertoires with anomalous nucleotide sharing. Drawn from immuneACCESS, this table holds only the in-frame rearrangements with V and J called that TCRdb kept. Clones are partly lost; checked studies trace under half to an unresolved V gene and leave the rest unexplained. V and J calls plus clone size are reproduced from that table; the DNA served to infer D and trimming. For this sample there are roughly 100,000 clones; over 60% appear just once. Clones ranked in the top ten supply around 5.3% of the sample.

This chain joins TRBV9 to TRBJ2-1, with the D gene call left open. Sequenced sample: PBMCs. The origin of this receptor is a man aged 25 to 40 in good health and CMV-seropositive. CDR3 sequence: CASSVVPNEQFF. The base sequence is TGTGCCAGCAGCGTAGTTCCAAATGAGCAGTTCTTC.